Listed here is a single T cell receptor beta chain. Libraries were prepared by immunoSEQ multiplex PCR; TCRdb keeps only in-frame clonotypes and omits some of them. The sample holds approximately 110,000 clones; 70% to 90% are singletons and the top ten take approximately 4.2%. This sample was taken from a study of T cell responses to AZD1222 COVID-19 vaccine. Study summary: Second-dose timings of about 4 or about 12 weeks were pooled.

The input for sequencing was peripheral blood, taken on day 0 of AZD1222 vaccination. The source is an adult in good health.

CDR3 region: CASSSPGYIYGYTF. Here the CDR3 DNA reads TGCGCCAGCAGCTCCCCAGGGTACATCTATGGCTACACCTTC. The V gene is TRBV5-1, the J gene TRBJ1-2, with D perhaps TRBD1 (5 bases). Trimming left V 3 bases short and J 4 bases short, with 13 bases between. The CDR3 has 14 amino acids. Germline V gene sequence: CDR1 SGHRS, CDR2 YFSETQ.